This TCR beta chain was sequenced in a study of blood T cells in healthy people across ages. This clonotype was counted only a few times. The junction departs from germline at one end; a sequencing error may be responsible. Germline values: CDR1 LGHDT, CDR2 YNNKEL (reference sequence). The CDR3 runs 13 residues. Isolation yielded PBMCs, at least 6.5 million per sample, in every case. The total RNA that was extracted per sample amounted to at least 5 micrograms. The use of a sample-barcoded 5' primer and a J-beta primer mix characterized a second PCR of about 6 to 12 cycles. TCRdb recomputed calls from the 5' RACE reads with MiXCR, one row per CDR3 protein. The table has hundreds of thousands of distinct CDR3 sequences, 27% seen once.

The receptor was derived from a woman in her 70s in good health. V gene TRBV3-1 combines with J gene TRBJ2-5; 7 bases agree with TRBD1. The sequenced sample consisted of blood. CDR3 DNA: TGTGCCAGCAGCCAGGGACAGCCAAACCACCCAACCTTC. The encoded protein is CASSQGQPNHPTF.